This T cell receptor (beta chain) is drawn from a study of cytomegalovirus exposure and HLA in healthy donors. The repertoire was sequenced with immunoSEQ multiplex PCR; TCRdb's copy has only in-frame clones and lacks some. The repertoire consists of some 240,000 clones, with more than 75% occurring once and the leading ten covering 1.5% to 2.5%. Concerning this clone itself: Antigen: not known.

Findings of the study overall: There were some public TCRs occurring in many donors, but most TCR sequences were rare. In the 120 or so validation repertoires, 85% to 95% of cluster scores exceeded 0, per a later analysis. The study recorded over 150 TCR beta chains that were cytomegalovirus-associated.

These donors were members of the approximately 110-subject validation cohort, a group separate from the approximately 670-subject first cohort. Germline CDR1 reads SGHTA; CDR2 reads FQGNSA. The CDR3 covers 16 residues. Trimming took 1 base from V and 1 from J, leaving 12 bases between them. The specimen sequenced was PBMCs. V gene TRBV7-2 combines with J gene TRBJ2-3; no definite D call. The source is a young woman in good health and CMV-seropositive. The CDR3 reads CASSLGGSAGTDTQYF. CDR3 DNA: TGTGCCAGCAGCTTAGGTGGCTCTGCGGGCACAGATACGCAGTATTTT.